This T cell receptor (beta chain) was retrieved from a study of cytomegalovirus exposure and HLA in healthy donors. PCR involved 60 Vbeta and 13 Jbeta primers. The assay was immunoSEQ multiplex PCR, and TCRdb's table has in-frame clones only and misses some. Of 85,000 to 130,000 clones in the sample, less than 80% were seen once. The CDR3 has 15 residues. Germline V gene lookup returns CDR1 KGHSY and CDR2 FQNENV. Trimming removed 2 bases at V and 0 bases at J, with 8 bases between. The V and J genes are TRBV16 and TRBJ1-5, with D unresolved. The TCR sequence derives from a man aged 55 to 70 in good health and CMV-seronegative. Sample: PBMCs. CDR3 amino acids: CASSQQLPSNQPQHF. CDR3 sequence (DNA): TGTGCCAGCAGCCAACAGTTACCTAGCAATCAGCCCCAGCATTTT.